This T cell receptor (beta chain) was recorded in a study of T cells in Graves' hyperthyroidism and ophthalmopathy. Using RNA transcripts as the source, TCR beta CDR3 regions were amplified. When the TCR CDR3 underwent first-round RT-PCR, the HTBI primer set was used. TCRdb re-called the multiplex PCR reads with MiXCR, one entry per CDR3 protein. The table shows over 45,000 distinct CDR3 sequences, with about 52% occurring only once. This clonotype was observed many times. The study enrolled patients aged 18 to 65 with newly diagnosed hyperthyroidism of under 2 months' duration. On the basis of clinical symptoms, serum thyroxine and TRAb, thyroid ultrasound and orbital computed tomography, diagnoses were made. With 0 bases removed from V and 9 bases from J, the gap between germline ends came to 12 bases. Germline loops: CDR1 DFQATT, CDR2 SNEGSKA (reference sequence). The CDR3 totals 14 residues.

Input material: peripheral blood or thyroid tissue (not recorded which). The rearrangement joins TRBV20-1 to TRBJ1-6; possibly TRBD1 for D (5 bases). This clonotype was sampled from a woman between 50 and 59 years old with Graves' hyperthyroidism. Here the CDR3 reads CSARDDFGGSPLHF. The CDR3 DNA follows: TGCAGTGCTAGAGATGACTTCGGGGGTTCACCCCTCCACTTT.